The TCR beta chain described here comes from a study of T-cell reconstitution after alpha-beta-depleted transplantation in children. As it was prepared, the TCRbeta library received unique molecular identifiers. TCRdb re-analysed the PCR reads in MiXCR, keeping a single row per CDR3 protein. The sample has just under 550,000 distinct CDR3 sequences; about 18% are singletons. Germline-derived CDR1 and CDR2 are SGHRS and YFSETQ. The junction had 13 bases not matched to a gene; V was cut back by 5 bases and J by 2 bases. CDR3 length: 17 amino acids. The sample consisted of PBMCs from the stem cell graft donor, taken from the stem cell graft. The chain employs TRBV5-1 and TRBJ2-3; 8 bases align to TRBD2. This TCR was recovered from a human donor who donated a stem cell graft to a child with acute lymphoblastic leukemia. The CDR3 region is CASSPPLTSVPTDTQYF. For the CDR3, the DNA is TGCGCCAGCAGTCCTCCGTTGACTAGCGTCCCCACAGATACGCAGTATTTT. The whole variable domain, remainder taken from reference TRBV5-1 and TRBJ2-3, is KAGVTQTPRYLIKTRGQQVTLSCSPISGHRSVSWYQQTPGQGLQFLFEYFSETQRNKGNFPGRFSGRQFSNSRSEMNVSTLELGDSALYLCASSPPLTSVPTDTQYFGPGTRLTVL.